The next 27 T cell receptor beta chains were all read from a single sample in a study of T cells after yellow fever vaccination. MiXCR, applied by TCRdb to the 5' RACE reads, yields one record per CDR3 protein. The sample holds some 23,000 distinct CDR3 sequences; 3.4% are singletons and the top ten take approximately 0.94%. The specimen was PBMCs, either bulk or a sorted T-cell subset (CD4+, CD8+, memory, or dextramer-sorted; not recorded which), collected about 41 days after the first yellow fever vaccination. These receptors all stem from a man aged 18 to 29 who received the YFV17D yellow fever vaccine.

This clonotype occurred many times. The CDR3 region is CASSFGSTQETQYF. Written as DNA, the CDR3 is TGCGCCAGCAGCTTCGGGAGTACCCAAGAGACCCAGTACTTC. The chain employs TRBV5-1 and TRBJ2-5; weak D call: TRBD2 (6 bases). V lost 2 bases and J lost 1, with 9 bases in between. This CDR3 is 14 amino acids long. Germline V gene lookup returns CDR1 SGHRS and CDR2 YFSETQ.

This clonotype was recorded at least ten times. The J gene is TRBJ2-5, the V gene TRBV5-1; D could derive from TRBD1 or TRBD2 (5 bases each). Germline CDR1 and CDR2: SGHRS and YFSETQ. CDR3 length: 14 amino acids. V was trimmed by 4 bases and J by 1 base, leaving 11 bases between them. CDR3: CASSRDGSQETQYF. In DNA, the CDR3 is TGCGCCAGCAGCCGGGACGGCTCCCAAGAGACCCAGTACTTC.

This clonotype was seen repeatedly, ten times or more. The rearrangement uses TRBV4-2 and TRBJ2-1, with 7 bases that match TRBD2. The germline V gene has CDR1 LGHNA and CDR2 YNFKEQ. The ends lost 3 bases at V and 8 bases at J; junction bases unmatched: 7. The CDR3 loop spans 14 amino acids. CDR3 coding DNA: TGTGCCAGCAGCCAGCGGGAGCGCGGGGATGAGCAGTTCTTC. Amino acids: CASSQRERGDEQFF.

This clonotype occurred many times. This sequence joins TRBV5-6 and TRBJ2-3; 10 bases line up with TRBD2. The V gene end was trimmed by 0 bases and the J gene end by 5 bases; junction bases not matched to a gene: 3. Germline CDR1 is SGHDT and CDR2 is YYEEEE. The CDR3 runs 15 residues. The CDR3 loop reads CASSLVERGGDTQYF. The CDR3 coding sequence is TGTGCCAGCAGCTTGGTCGAGCGGGGGGGAGATACGCAGTATTTT.

This clonotype was picked up many times. The V and J genes are TRBV9 and TRBJ2-5; 7 positions match TRBD2. CDR1 and CDR2 from the germline V gene are SGDLS and YYNGEE. The CDR3 extends over 15 amino acids. Unmatched junction bases numbered 5, after V lost 0 bases and J lost 3 bases. In DNA, the CDR3 is TGTGCCAGCAGCGTAGACCCGGCGGGGGAAGAGACCCAGTACTTC. Encoded protein: CASSVDPAGEETQYF.

In this sample, this clonotype turned up many times. V and J are TRBV6-5 and TRBJ1-2, with unresolved D. CDR3 length: 17 residues. Germline CDR1 reads MNHEY; CDR2 reads SVGAGI. V lost 0 bases and J 4 bases, leaving 18 bases between the germline ends. CDR3 region: CASSYSGSTMGPYGYTF. CDR3 coding DNA: TGTGCCAGCAGTTACTCGGGCAGTACCATGGGCCCCTATGGCTACACCTTC.

This clonotype was counted ten times or more. The gene calls are TRBV14 and TRBJ2-5, with a tentative D call TRBD1 (5 bases). The CDR3 totals 17 residues. Trimming pared 0 bases from V and 3 bases from J, leaving 17 bases between. Germline V CDR1 and CDR2: SGHDN, FVKESK. The CDR3: CASSQDRSVGREETQYF. For the CDR3, the DNA is TGTGCCAGCAGCCAAGATAGGTCGGTTGGCAGGGAAGAGACCCAGTACTTC.

This clonotype was recorded many times. The chain recombines TRBV20-1 with TRBJ2-3; no clear D gene. V shed 5 bases and J shed 2 bases, with 5 bases lying between them. This CDR3 is built from 11 residues. Looked up from germline, CDR1 is DFQATT and CDR2 is SNEGSKA (reference sequence). The CDR3 DNA follows: TGCAGTGCTCGGTCCACAGATACGCAGTATTTT. As protein: CSARSTDTQYF.

This clonotype was counted at least ten times. V gene TRBV5-4 combines with J gene TRBJ2-6, with D tentatively TRBD1 (6 bases). The CDR3 length is 15 residues. V lost 2 bases to trimming and J lost 5 bases, with 11 bases between them. In germline, CDR1 is SGHNT, CDR2 YYREEE (reference sequence). CDR3 nucleotides: TGTGCCAGCAGCTTATCGCAGGGGTGGGCCAACGTCCTGACTTTC. Translating gives CASSLSQGWANVLTF.

This clonotype was observed at least ten times. V is TRBV20-1 and J is TRBJ2-7, with 8 bases fitting TRBD1. CDR1 is DFQATT and CDR2 is SNEGSKA in the germline V gene (reference sequence). V lost 5 bases, J lost 3 bases, and 6 bases stayed unmatched. This CDR3 contains 13 residues. Here the CDR3 DNA reads TGCAGTGCTTCGGGACAGGCTTACTACGAGCAGTACTTC. Protein sequence: CSASGQAYYEQYF.

This clonotype is medium-sized within its sample. The chain recombines TRBV7-9 with TRBJ2-1; D is uncertain. Deletions cut 2 bases from V and 8 bases from J, with 7 bases between. Germline V gene lookup returns CDR1 SEHNR and CDR2 FQNEAQ (reference sequence). There are 12 residues in the CDR3. Written as DNA, the CDR3 is TGTGCCAGCAGCTTAATTTCAGATGAGCAGTTCTTC. This codes for CASSLISDEQFF.

By share, this clonotype counts as medium-sized. J is TRBJ2-3 and V is TRBV5-1, with D perhaps matching TRBD2 (6 bases). The V and J ends lost 9 bases and 6 bases respectively, with 17 bases between them. CDR1 and CDR2 from the germline V gene are SGHRS and YFSETQ. There are 13 residues in the CDR3. The CDR3 sequence: CATAGSTLDTQYF. The CDR3 nucleotides are TGCGCCACCGCGGGGAGCACATTGGATACGCAGTATTTT.

At least ten counts were recorded for this clonotype. The chain combines TRBV12-3 or TRBV12-4 with TRBJ1-2, with a possible D match to TRBD1 (5 bases). CDR3 length: 13 amino acids. Trimming removed 6 bases from V and 8 bases from J, with 16 bases in between. The CDR3: CASSYTSGMGYTF. DNA of the CDR3: TGTGCCAGCAGCTATACCTCAGGGATGGGCTACACCTTC.

There are many counts of this clonotype. The chain joins TRBV7-2 to TRBJ2-3; 11 nucleotides align to TRBD2. The V gene's germline CDR1 is SGHTA and CDR2 FQGNSA. The CDR3 length is 19 residues. The J segment lost 0 bases and the V segment lost 1 base, leaving 9 bases of the junction unmatched. The CDR3 loop is CASSLGLAGGPSSTDTQYF. The CDR3 DNA is TGTGCCAGCAGCTTAGGGCTAGCGGGGGGCCCTTCTAGCACAGATACGCAGTATTTT.

This clonotype has at least ten counts. The J gene is TRBJ1-1, the V gene TRBV11-2; tentatively, D is TRBD1 (6 bases). Germline V gene lookup returns CDR1 SGHAT and CDR2 FQNNGV. This CDR3 comprises 15 residues. With 4 bases removed from V and 1 base from J, the gap between germline ends came to 13 bases. The CDR3 region has the DNA TGTGCCAGCAGCTGGCTGGGGGCTGCGAACACTGAAGCTTTCTTT. This gives the protein CASSWLGAANTEAFF. The full variable domain, completed using reference TRBV11-2 and TRBJ1-1, is EAGVAQSPRYKIIEKRQSVAFWCNPISGHATLYWYQQILGQGPKLLIQFQNNGVVDDSQLPKDRFSAERLKGVDSTLKIQPAKLEDSAVYLCASSWLGAANTEAFFGQGTRLTVV.

This clonotype appeared many times. The chain has TRBV11-2 and TRBJ2-3; 11 nucleotides line up with TRBD2. Germline assignment: CDR1 SGHAT and CDR2 FQNNGV. The CDR3 contains 17 residues. J gave up 0 bases and V 5 bases, and 7 bases lay outside the gene matches. The CDR3 here is CASSVLTSGKSTDTQYF. The CDR3 nucleotides are TGTGCCAGCAGCGTCTTGACTAGCGGGAAGAGCACAGATACGCAGTATTTT. The full variable domain, with the rest looked up from reference TRBV11-2 and TRBJ2-3, is EAGVAQSPRYKIIEKRQSVAFWCNPISGHATLYWYQQILGQGPKLLIQFQNNGVVDDSQLPKDRFSAERLKGVDSTLKIQPAKLEDSAVYLCASSVLTSGKSTDTQYFGPGTRLTVL.

This clonotype occurred many times. The V call is TRBV6-2 or TRBV6-3, the J call TRBJ1-2; D not certain. CDR3 length: 15 amino acids. Trimming removed 2 bases at V and 6 bases at J, with 16 bases between. CDR1 is MNHEY and CDR2 is SVGEGT in the germline V gene. This CDR3 reads CASSYHSGGTDGYTF. The CDR3 DNA reads as TGTGCCAGCAGTTACCATAGTGGCGGAACGGATGGCTACACCTTC.

This clonotype occurred many times. This chain connects TRBV10-3 to TRBJ1-2; 8 nucleotides align to TRBD1. The CDR3 is 15 residues long. Trimming cost V 2 bases and J 8 bases; bases outside gene matches: 10. Germline V CDR1 and CDR2: ENHRY, SYGVKD. CDR3 in amino acids: CAISETMQGAGGYTF. CDR3 nucleotide sequence: TGTGCCATCAGTGAGACCATGCAGGGGGCGGGAGGCTACACCTTC.

The chain employs TRBV10-3 and TRBJ2-1; 7 bases agree with TRBD2. The germline V gene encodes CDR1 ENHRY and CDR2 SYGVKD. This CDR3 comprises 15 residues. J gave up 7 bases and V 0 bases, and 6 bases lay outside the gene matches. CDR3 in DNA: TGTGCCATCAGTGAGTCATCAGCGGGGAGGAATGAGCAGTTCTTC. It specifies CAISESSAGRNEQFF.

This clonotype was observed at least ten times. The rearrangement joins TRBV12-3 or TRBV12-4 to TRBJ1-2; 11 bases align to TRBD1. V dropped 5 bases and J dropped 7; count of bases not matched to a gene: 6. The CDR3 runs to 14 residues. CDR3: CASSRDRGKGGYTF. DNA of the CDR3: TGTGCCAGCAGTCGGGACAGGGGGAAAGGTGGCTACACCTTC.

This clonotype has a count of ten or more. The genes are TRBV2 and TRBJ2-5, with D tentatively TRBD1 (5 bases). Trimming left V 8 bases short and J 1 base short, with 14 bases between. Germline V gene sequence: CDR1 SNHLY, CDR2 FYNNEI. This CDR3 is built from 14 residues. The CDR3 spells CASGRRALQETQYF. For the CDR3, the DNA is TGTGCCAGCGGTCGCAGGGCCCTCCAAGAGACCCAGTACTTC. Based on the CDR3 plus reference TRBV2 and TRBJ2-5, the full variable domain is EPEVTQTPSHQVTQMGQEVILRCVPISNHLYFYWYRQILGQKVEFLVSFYNNEISEKSEIFDDQFSVERPDGSNFTLKIRSTKLEDSAMYFCASGRRALQETQYFGPGTRLLVL.

This clonotype was found many times. This rearrangement joins TRBV5-4 to TRBJ1-2; 9 bases agree with TRBD1. The V segment lost 6 bases and the J segment 8 bases; nucleotides outside the gene matches: 14. The CDR3 is made up of 15 amino acids. The V gene's germline CDR1 is SGHNT and CDR2 YYREEE (reference sequence). CDR3 sequence: CASTRQGVRPEGYTF. CDR3 coding DNA: TGTGCCAGCACCCGACAGGGGGTGCGCCCCGAGGGCTACACCTTC.

This clonotype showed up many times. The genes are TRBV2 and TRBJ2-2; TRBD2 agrees at 12 bases. Germline V gene lookup returns CDR1 SNHLY and CDR2 FYNNEI. The V segment lost 7 bases and the J segment 7 bases; nucleotides outside the gene matches: 4. This CDR3 contains 14 residues. CDR3 protein: CASNRLAGVGELFF. The CDR3 nucleotides read TGTGCCAGCAATCGACTAGCGGGGGTCGGGGAGCTGTTTTTT.

This clonotype occurred many times. The chain links TRBV5-1 to TRBJ2-1; the D gene is possibly TRBD2 (6 bases). V shed 0 bases and J shed 7 bases, with 14 bases lying between them. The CDR3 extends over 15 amino acids. The germline CDR1 and CDR2 sequences are SGHRS and YFSETQ. CDR3 amino acids: CASSLVGTRENEQFF. The DNA of the CDR3 is TGCGCCAGCAGCTTGGTGGGTACTCGGGAGAATGAGCAGTTCTTC.

The table lists this clonotype with many counts. The rearrangement uses TRBV6-2 or TRBV6-3 and TRBJ1-2; D gene unclear. The CDR3 loop spans 13 amino acids. CDR1 and CDR2 from the germline V gene are MNHEY and SVGEGT. V shed 5 bases and J shed 4 bases, with 11 bases lying between them. CDR3 coding DNA: TGTGCCAGCAGTAACCCCCCCAGCTATGGCTACACCTTC. Its protein is CASSNPPSYGYTF.

Many counts were recorded for this clonotype. The chain links TRBV6-5 to TRBJ2-7; D not certain. V dropped 0 bases and J dropped 3 bases, with 18 bases sitting between them. The germline CDR1 and CDR2 sequences are MNHEY and SVGAGI. The CDR3 is 17 amino acids. The CDR3 sequence: CASSYSSARFVLYEQYV. The CDR3 region has the DNA TGTGCCAGCAGTTACTCGAGCGCGCGGTTTGTCCTCTACGAGCAGTACGTC.

This clonotype was observed many times. The V gene is TRBV27, the J gene TRBJ2-1; 10 bases align to TRBD1. This CDR3 spans 13 amino acids. Germline-derived CDR1 and CDR2 are MNHEY and SMNVEV (reference sequence). Trimming removed 6 bases from V and 9 bases from J; junction bases left unmatched: 5. The CDR3 region is CASRGQGSSEQFF. The CDR3 bases are TGTGCCAGCAGGGGACAGGGGTCCAGTGAGCAGTTCTTC.